This section outlines one T cell receptor (beta chain) sequence together with its context. This specimen comes from a study of OX40 agonist ivuxolimab in advanced cancers. Study context: Subjects had a mean age of about 61 years, with a range of 23 to 79; almost 85% were male.

Produced via immunoSEQ multiplex PCR; TCRdb's table is partial and in-frame only. The sample contains roughly 18,000 clones, roughly 78% of which appear only once. This CDR3 spans 13 amino acids. Per the germline V gene, CDR1 is SGHVS and CDR2 is FNYEAQ. Deletions cut 2 bases from V and 1 base from J, with 5 bases between. The source was CD4+ or CD8+ T cells sorted from blood, collected in a trial of the OX40 agonist ivuxolimab. The chain couples TRBV7-6 to TRBJ1-1; D is unclear. The receptor was derived from an adult with an advanced solid tumor such as melanoma, head and neck, liver or kidney cancer. The chain's CDR3 is CASSLQENTEAFF. Written as DNA, the CDR3 is TGTGCCAGCAGCTTACAGGAGAACACTGAAGCTTTCTTT.